This TCR beta chain stems from a study of T-cell memory formation after mild COVID-19. In the study overall: Clusters were largely donor specific.

Amplification by 5'RACE using constant-segment primers produced TCR alpha and TCR beta cDNA libraries that carried sample barcodes and UMIs. MiXCR, run by TCRdb on the 5' RACE reads, gives a single entry per CDR3 protein. The table has around 340,000 distinct CDR3 sequences, roughly an eighth seen once. Study-level findings and limits: Balance between CD4 and CD8 was seen in clones contracting day 15 to 85, and a CD4+ lean was seen in later expanders. That cross-reactive memory joined was suggested by some responding clones appearing in pre-infection memory.

The table lists this clonotype with a count of one. Its antigen is still unknown. The material sequenced was PBMCs or a T cell subset sorted from them (not recorded which). The source is a man between 18 and 35 years old who had mild COVID-19 (a few samples of this study predate the infection). Cell type and time point are not known.

The CDR3 sequence: CASSPQGDVGDTEAFF. Written as DNA, the CDR3 is TGTGCCAGCTCACCACAAGGGGATGTAGGGGACACTGAAGCTTTCTTT. This chain uses TRBV18 with TRBJ1-1; D might be TRBD1 (5 bases). CDR3 length equals 16 residues. With 1 base removed from V and 3 bases from J, the gap between germline ends came to 15 bases. The V gene's germline CDR1 is KGHSH and CDR2 LQKENI.